One and the same sample provided the 27 T cell receptor beta chains below, sequenced in a study of blood T cell repertoires in COVID-19. The assay was immunoSEQ multiplex PCR, and TCRdb's table has in-frame clones only and misses some. The sample carries 300,000 to 400,000 clones, 90% recorded once. The specimen sequenced was peripheral blood. The receptor set was obtained from a woman aged 30 to 39 with COVID-19, enrolled during active disease.

The gene calls are TRBV2 and TRBJ2-6; 11 bases match TRBD1. This CDR3 is built from 17 residues. Germline V CDR1 and CDR2: SNHLY, FYNNEI. The trim removed 7 bases at V and 2 bases at J, leaving 7 bases unmatched. The DNA for the CDR3 is TGTGCCAGCACTACGGGACAGGGGGGAACTGGGGCCAACGTCCTGACTTTC. It is translated as CASTTGQGGTGANVLTF.

The rearrangement joins TRBV7-8 to TRBJ1-5, with 7 bases that match TRBD1. Germline V gives CDR1 SGHVS, CDR2 FQNEAQ. Trimming cost V 4 bases and J 7 bases; bases outside gene matches: 4. The CDR3 sequence is 13 residues long. CDR3 DNA: TGTGCCAGCAGCTCGACAGGGCAACAGCCCCAGCATTTT. Residues: CASSSTGQQPQHF. Looking up the rest from reference TRBV7-8 and TRBJ1-5 gives the full variable domain: GAGVSQSPRYKVAKRGQDVALRCDPISGHVSLFWYQQALGQGPEFLTYFQNEAQLDKSGLPSDRFFAERPEGSVSTLKIQRTQQEDSAVYLCASSSTGQQPQHFGDGTRLSIL.

V is TRBV7-9 and J is TRBJ1-1; 7 nucleotides match TRBD1. The germline V gene encodes CDR1 SEHNR and CDR2 FQNEAQ (reference sequence). Losses at the gene ends were 5 bases for V and 6 bases for J; bases not matched to a gene: 15. This CDR3 is built from 16 residues. The CDR3 region is CASSGDRDPTWAEAFF. The CDR3 coding sequence is TGTGCCAGCAGCGGAGACAGGGACCCCACTTGGGCTGAAGCTTTCTTT.

The chain employs TRBV15 and TRBJ2-7; weak D call: TRBD2 (5 bases). Germline-derived CDR1 and CDR2 are LNHNV and YYDKDF (reference sequence). The CDR3 totals 15 residues. V lost 0 bases, J lost 1 base, and 10 bases lay in between. CDR3 protein: CATSRDRTGSYEQYF. The CDR3 region has the DNA TGTGCCACCAGCAGAGATCGAACGGGGTCCTACGAGCAGTACTTC. Using reference TRBV15 and TRBJ2-7 for the parts outside the CDR3, the full variable domain is DAMVIQNPRYQVTQFGKPVTLSCSQTLNHNVMYWYQQKSSQAPKLLFHYYDKDFNNEADTPDNFQSRRPNTSFCFLDIRSPGLGDTAMYLCATSRDRTGSYEQYFGPGTRLTVT.

This chain connects TRBV6-4 to TRBJ2-2; a weak D match, TRBD2 (6 bases). CDR1 is MRHNA and CDR2 is SNTAGT in the germline V gene. The CDR3 loop spans 15 amino acids. V was trimmed by 6 bases and J by 2 bases, leaving 13 bases between them. For the CDR3, the DNA is TGTGCCAGCAGCCCCGGGACTTTTAACACCGGGGAGCTGTTTTTT. Its translation: CASSPGTFNTGELFF.

V and J are TRBV5-1 and TRBJ1-3; D is unclear. Deletions cut 2 bases from V and 0 bases from J, with 9 bases between. The CDR3 runs to 15 residues. Germline CDR1 and CDR2: SGHRS and YFSETQ. The CDR3 spells CASSFGSISGNTIYF. The CDR3 DNA sequence: TGCGCCAGCAGCTTTGGTAGTATCTCTGGAAACACCATATATTTT.

Here the CDR3 DNA reads TGTGCCAGTAGTACGACTAGCCGGTCCCCCTACGAGCAGTACTTC. As protein: CASSTTSRSPYEQYF. The chain couples TRBV19 to TRBJ2-7; the match to TRBD2 covers 7 bases. Germline CDR1 LNHDA, CDR2 SQIVND (reference sequence). The CDR3 sequence is 15 residues long. The V and J ends lost 4 bases and 2 bases, in that order; junction bases with no gene match: 8. Full variable domain (remainder filled in from reference TRBV19 and TRBJ2-7): DGGITQSPKYLFRKEGQNVTLSCEQNLNHDAMYWYRQDPGQGLRLIYYSQIVNDFQKGDIAEGYSVSREKKESFPLTVTSAQKNPTAFYLCASSTTSRSPYEQYFGPGTRLTVT.

The chain is built from TRBV3-1 (or the pseudogene TRBV3-2) and TRBJ2-3, with 12 bases that match TRBD2. The CDR3 totals 17 residues. V was clipped by 4 bases and J by 2 bases; unmatched bases: 7. Germline V gene data show CDR1 as LGHDT and CDR2 as YNNKEL (reference sequence). Here the CDR3 DNA reads TGTGCCAGCAGCCCCGGACTAGCGGGAACACCCACAGATACGCAGTATTTT. Its translation: CASSPGLAGTPTDTQYF.

The gene calls are TRBV3-1 (or the pseudogene TRBV3-2) and TRBJ1-1; D unresolved. Germline CDR1 reads LGHDT; CDR2 reads YNNKEL (reference sequence). The germline V and J ends were trimmed by 2 bases and 7 bases, with 14 bases remaining between them. This CDR3 is built from 14 residues. The chain's CDR3 is CASSQSFGIIEAFF. The DNA of the CDR3 is TGTGCCAGCAGCCAATCGTTCGGGATTATTGAAGCTTTCTTT.

The chain recombines TRBV29-1 with TRBJ1-2; no definite D call. The CDR3 sequence is 10 residues long. Germline loops: CDR1 SQVTM, CDR2 ANQGSEA. The V end lost 3 bases, the J end lost 8 bases, and 7 bases lay between the germline ends. The CDR3 spells CSVEEDGYTF. The CDR3 nucleotides read TGCAGCGTTGAGGAGGACGGCTACACCTTC. Complete variable domain (other parts from reference TRBV29-1 and TRBJ1-2): SAVISQKPSRDICQRGTSLTIQCQVDSQVTMMFWYRQQPGQSLTLIATANQGSEATYESGFVIDKFPISRPNLTFSTLTVSNMSPEDSSIYLCSVEEDGYTFGSGTRLTVV.

Comment on this clone: Other DNA sequences of this sample code for an identical CDR3. This sequence joins TRBV11-2 and TRBJ1-1; D ambiguous. The CDR3 runs 13 residues. The V end was cut by 1 base, the J end by 5 bases, with 8 bases between. Germline V gene sequence: CDR1 SGHAT, CDR2 FQNNGV. This CDR3 is CASSLGGETEAFF. The CDR3 DNA reads as TGTGCCAGCAGCTTAGGGGGAGAAACTGAAGCTTTCTTT.

The genes are TRBV30 and TRBJ2-1; tentatively, D is TRBD1 (5 bases). Germline V gives CDR1 GTSNPN, CDR2 SVGIG (reference sequence). V was clipped by 4 bases and J by 9 bases, with 10 bases between them. CDR3 length: 11 amino acids. As DNA, the CDR3 is TGTGCCTGGAAAGGAAGGGGTGAGCAGTTCTTC. As protein: CAWKGRGEQFF. The complete variable domain, with remaining parts taken from reference TRBV30 and TRBJ2-1, reads SQTIHQWPATLVQPVGSPLSLECTVEGTSNPNLYWYRQAAGRGLQLLFYSVGIGQISSEVPQNLSASRPQDRQFILSSKKLLLSDSGFYLCAWKGRGEQFFGPGTRLTVL.

This chain uses TRBV6-5 with TRBJ1-1; D remains ambiguous. CDR3 length: 14 amino acids. Trimming took 6 bases from V and 0 from J, leaving 11 bases between them. CDR1 and CDR2 from the germline V gene are MNHEY and SVGAGI. This CDR3 reads CASRDYHMNTEAFF. The CDR3 bases are TGTGCCAGCAGAGACTACCACATGAACACTGAAGCTTTCTTT.

J is TRBJ1-1 and V is TRBV29-1; TRBD1 agrees at 7 bases. CDR1 is SQVTM, CDR2 ANQGSEA, per germline. The V segment lost 3 bases and the J segment 10 bases; nucleotides outside the gene matches: 5. The CDR3 is 11 residues long. In DNA form, the CDR3 reads TGCAGCGTTGAGGAGGGGGCTGGAGCTTTCTTT. Encoded protein: CSVEEGAGAFF.

This chain links TRBV24-1 with TRBJ1-2; 7 positions agree with TRBD1. V was clipped by 4 bases and J by 7 bases; unmatched bases: 5. The CDR3 is 13 amino acids. CDR1 is KGHDR and CDR2 is SFDVKD in the germline V gene. CDR3 nucleotide sequence: TGTGCCACCAGTGACCCCGGACAGGTTGGCTACACCTTC. It translates to CATSDPGQVGYTF.

The chain employs TRBV3-1 (or the pseudogene TRBV3-2) and TRBJ1-1; D may be TRBD1 (6 bases). The length of the CDR3 is 18 residues. Trimming removed 4 bases at V and 4 bases at J, with 25 bases between. Germline CDR1 LGHDT, CDR2 YNNKEL (reference sequence). The CDR3 sequence is CASSPKWGGARAGTEAFF. In nucleotides, the CDR3 is TGTGCCAGCAGCCCTAAATGGGGGGGGGCGAGGGCAGGCACTGAAGCTTTCTTT.

The J gene is TRBJ2-7, the V gene TRBV3-1 (or the pseudogene TRBV3-2); TRBD2 matches at 14 bases. This CDR3 contains 16 residues. The germline CDR1 and CDR2 sequences are LGHDT and YNNKEL (reference sequence). Losses at the gene ends were 7 bases for V and 2 bases for J; bases not matched to a gene: 7. CDR3 coding DNA: TGTGCCAGCAAGAAGGGACTAGCGGGAGCACCCTACGAGCAGTACTTC. Its protein is CASKKGLAGAPYEQYF.

This chain connects TRBV5-5 to TRBJ1-4; no reliable D call. V gave up 2 bases and J gave up 8 bases, with 16 bases separating them. This CDR3 contains 15 residues. The germline gives CDR1 SGHKS, CDR2 YYEKEE (reference sequence). CDR3 region: CASSFLPGSQEKLFF. In DNA form, the CDR3 reads TGTGCCAGCAGCTTTTTACCGGGTTCTCAGGAAAAACTGTTTTTT.

The chain couples TRBV19 to TRBJ1-2, with TRBD1 identical over 7 bases. The CDR3 loop spans 15 amino acids. The V gene end was trimmed by 3 bases and the J gene end by 2 bases; junction bases not matched to a gene: 6. Germline lookup yields CDR1 LNHDA and CDR2 SQIVND (reference sequence). The CDR3 coding sequence is TGTGCCAGTAGTATCGGGACAGCCGCAAACTATGGCTACACCTTC. As protein: CASSIGTAANYGYTF.

V gene TRBV30 combines with J gene TRBJ2-3, with a tentative D call TRBD2 (5 bases). The V end lost 4 bases, the J end lost 6 bases, and 14 bases lay between the germline ends. The CDR3 spans 13 residues. Per germline, CDR1 GTSNPN and CDR2 SVGIG (reference sequence). Written as DNA, the CDR3 is TGTGCCTGGATGACACTAGTAGGGGATACGCAGTATTTT. It specifies CAWMTLVGDTQYF.

This clone came up a few times. The chain joins TRBV9 to TRBJ1-2; no reliable D call. CDR3 length: 13 amino acids. V was clipped by 0 bases and J by 8 bases, with 11 bases between them. The germline V gene has CDR1 SGDLS and CDR2 YYNGEE. As DNA, the CDR3 is TGTGCCAGCAGCGTAGATTTGGGAGGAGGCTACACCTTC. Its protein is CASSVDLGGGYTF. Together with reference TRBV9 and TRBJ1-2, the CDR3 gives the full variable domain: DSGVTQTPKHLITATGQRVTLRCSPRSGDLSVYWYQQSLDQGLQFLIQYYNGEERAKGNILERFSAQQFPDLHSELNLSSLELGDSALYFCASSVDLGGGYTFGSGTRLTVV.

The chain recombines TRBV4-1 with TRBJ2-7; 9 positions agree with TRBD2. The germline CDR1 and CDR2 sequences are MGHRA and YSYEKL. The CDR3 extends over 15 amino acids. Losses at the gene ends were 1 base for V and 2 bases for J; bases not matched to a gene: 3. The CDR3 sequence: CASSQGTSETYEQYF. CDR3 sequence (DNA): TGCGCCAGCAGCCAAGGGACTAGCGAAACCTACGAGCAGTACTTC.

This chain uses TRBV5-1 with TRBJ1-3; 7 bases line up with TRBD1. Germline lookup yields CDR1 SGHRS and CDR2 YFSETQ. This CDR3 contains 15 residues. Trimming took 4 bases from V and 0 from J; bases not matched to a gene: 4. This CDR3 reads CASSRTGDSGNTIYF. The CDR3 DNA follows: TGCGCCAGCAGCCGTACAGGGGACTCTGGAAACACCATATATTTT.

Remarks on this clone: The sample contains more than one DNA sequence encoding this CDR3. For the CDR3, the DNA is TGTGCCATCAGTGAGGACAGGAACACCGGGGAGCTGTTTTTT. Translating gives CAISEDRNTGELFF. The chain employs TRBV10-3 and TRBJ2-2; perhaps TRBD1 as D (5 bases). Germline V lookup: CDR1 ENHRY, CDR2 SYGVKD. The CDR3 loop spans 14 amino acids. V lost 2 bases and J lost 1, with 5 bases in between.

The V gene is TRBV5-1, the J gene TRBJ2-5; a possible D gene is TRBD1 (6 bases). V was cut by 0 bases and J by 5 bases, with 14 bases left in between. Germline-derived CDR1 and CDR2 are SGHRS and YFSETQ. This CDR3 region has 15 residues. The CDR3 DNA reads TGCGCCAGCAGCTTGGGGGCTACAGGGCTGGAGACCCAGTACTTC. It specifies CASSLGATGLETQYF. Filled out from reference TRBV5-1 and TRBJ2-5, the complete variable domain reads KAGVTQTPRYLIKTRGQQVTLSCSPISGHRSVSWYQQTPGQGLQFLFEYFSETQRNKGNFPGRFSGRQFSNSRSEMNVSTLELGDSALYLCASSLGATGLETQYFGPGTRLLVL.

The V and J genes are TRBV7-6 and TRBJ2-5; 8 bases are shared with TRBD2. This CDR3 contains 15 residues. Germline V gene data show CDR1 as SGHVS and CDR2 as FNYEAQ. V gave up 4 bases and J gave up 5 bases; unmatched junction bases: 9. The CDR3 protein is CASSSPGGLMETQYF. In DNA form, the CDR3 reads TGTGCCAGCAGCTCACCGGGGGGGCTTATGGAGACCCAGTACTTC.

The chain employs TRBV2 and TRBJ1-6; tentatively, D is TRBD1 (5 bases). Trimming left V 2 bases short and J 5 bases short, with 10 bases between. The CDR3 loop spans 15 amino acids. Germline V gene data show CDR1 as SNHLY and CDR2 as FYNNEI. The CDR3 DNA follows: TGTGCCAGCAGTGAACAGGGCCCCCATAATTCACCCCTCCACTTT. Amino acid sequence: CASSEQGPHNSPLHF.